The 26 T cell receptor beta chains below were found in one sample sequenced in a study of blood T cell repertoires in COVID-19. Measured with immunoSEQ multiplex PCR; TCRdb has only the in-frame clones, and not every one. Of some 120,000 clones detected, 75% to 80% appear once; the ten largest clones hold 7.9%. Sequencing input: peripheral blood. Source of these receptors: a human donor in a cohort sampled during active COVID-19.

The V call is TRBV30, the J call TRBJ1-2, with 10 positions matching TRBD1. After removal of 5 bases from V and 3 bases from J, the junction contained 9 bases not matched to a gene. The CDR3 has 15 amino acids. Per germline, CDR1 GTSNPN and CDR2 SVGIG (reference sequence). The CDR3 DNA reads TGTGCCTGGGATGTCCAGGGACAGGGGTACTATGGCTACACCTTC. Protein product: CAWDVQGQGYYGYTF.

V usage is TRBV30 and J usage is TRBJ1-2; D remains unclear. Per germline, CDR1 GTSNPN and CDR2 SVGIG (reference sequence). This CDR3 region has 14 residues. V lost 0 bases and J 7 bases, leaving 15 bases between the germline ends. The CDR3 sequence: CAWSVAVSGTGYTF. The CDR3 DNA follows: TGTGCCTGGAGTGTAGCCGTGTCAGGTACTGGCTACACCTTC. The full variable domain, rest sourced from reference TRBV30 and TRBJ1-2, is SQTIHQWPATLVQPVGSPLSLECTVEGTSNPNLYWYRQAAGRGLQLLFYSVGIGQISSEVPQNLSASRPQDRQFILSSKKLLLSDSGFYLCAWSVAVSGTGYTFGSGTRLTVV.

The chain carries TRBV28 and TRBJ2-7; TRBD1 might be the D (5 bases). Germline V CDR1 and CDR2: MDHEN, SYDVKM. V lost 3 bases, J lost 0 bases, and 9 bases lay in between. The CDR3 consists of 14 residues. DNA of the CDR3: TGTGCCAGCAGTTTTCAGGGAAGCTCCTACGAGCAGTACTTC. It translates to CASSFQGSSYEQYF.

CDR3 bases: TGTGCCACCAGCAGAGATCCGACAGGGCGTCAGCCCCAGCATTTT. It is translated as CATSRDPTGRQPQHF. V usage is TRBV15 and J usage is TRBJ1-5; the match to TRBD1 covers 7 bases. Germline CDR1 reads LNHNV; CDR2 reads YYDKDF (reference sequence). The CDR3 loop spans 15 amino acids. J was trimmed by 6 bases and V by 0 bases; bases with no gene match: 5.

The CDR3 loop is CATSDGAGETQYF. CDR3 coding DNA: TGTGCCACCAGTGATGGGGCAGGGGAGACCCAGTACTTC. The genes are TRBV24-1 and TRBJ2-5; D possibly corresponds to TRBD1 (5 bases). There are 13 residues in the CDR3. CDR1 is KGHDR and CDR2 is SFDVKD in the germline V gene. Trimming took 3 bases from V and 5 from J, leaving 9 bases between them.

This clone was detected only once. This chain connects TRBV7-9 to TRBJ2-7; tentative D call: TRBD1 (5 bases). The V gene's germline CDR1 is SEHNR and CDR2 FQNEAQ (reference sequence). Trimming shortened V by 5 bases and J by 2 bases, and 13 bases separated the two germline ends. The CDR3 is made up of 14 amino acids. DNA of the CDR3: TGTGCCAGCAGCCCTCCCAGCAGGGCCTACGAGCAGTACTTC. Its translation: CASSPPSRAYEQYF. Filled out from reference TRBV7-9 and TRBJ2-7, the complete variable domain reads DTGVSQNPRHKITKRGQNVTFRCDPISEHNRLYWYRQTLGQGPEFLTYFQNEAQLEKSRLLSDRFSAERPKGSFSTLEIQRTEQGDSAMYLCASSPPSRAYEQYFGPGTRLTVT.

The V and J genes are TRBV2 and TRBJ1-6; 9 bases match TRBD1. CDR3 size: 15 residues. The V gene's germline CDR1 is SNHLY and CDR2 FYNNEI. V lost 10 bases and J lost 10; bases outside the gene matches: 14. DNA of the CDR3: TGTGCCACGGGACAGGGTCCTCAGGGCATGTCACCCCTCCACTTT. This translates into CATGQGPQGMSPLHF.

V gene TRBV19 combines with J gene TRBJ2-7; 10 bases line up with TRBD2. CDR1 is LNHDA, CDR2 SQIVND, per germline (reference sequence). The CDR3 length is 14 residues. The V segment lost 6 bases and the J segment 2 bases; nucleotides outside the gene matches: 4. This chain's CDR3 is CASSAGTSAYEQYF. In DNA form, the CDR3 reads TGTGCCAGTAGCGCCGGGACTAGCGCCTACGAGCAGTACTTC. Looking up the rest from reference TRBV19 and TRBJ2-7 gives the full variable domain: DGGITQSPKYLFRKEGQNVTLSCEQNLNHDAMYWYRQDPGQGLRLIYYSQIVNDFQKGDIAEGYSVSREKKESFPLTVTSAQKNPTAFYLCASSAGTSAYEQYFGPGTRLTVT.

The chain is built from TRBV19 and TRBJ2-1, with D tentatively TRBD2 (6 bases). This CDR3 is built from 12 residues. Germline assignment: CDR1 LNHDA and CDR2 SQIVND (reference sequence). The V gene lost 5 bases and the J gene lost 10 bases, with 12 bases spanning the gap. The CDR3 nucleotides are TGTGCCAGTAGTCACGGGAGCCCGGAGCAGTTCTTC. It translates to CASSHGSPEQFF.

This clone was seen only a few times. The chain has TRBV7-8 and TRBJ1-1, with D hard to call. The ends were cut back, 6 bases at V and 8 bases at J, with 13 bases in the middle. This CDR3 has 12 amino acids. CDR1 SGHVS and CDR2 FQNEAQ come from the germline V gene. The CDR3 region has the DNA TGTGCCAGCAGGCGTTCTAACGGGGAAGCTTTCTTT. Translating it yields CASRRSNGEAFF.

The rearrangement uses TRBV14 and TRBJ1-3; the D is unclear. The CDR3 runs to 15 residues. Germline lookup yields CDR1 SGHDN and CDR2 FVKESK. V shed 1 base and J shed 0 bases, with 7 bases lying between them. The CDR3: CASSQGGSSGNTIYF. For the CDR3, the DNA is TGTGCCAGCAGCCAAGGTGGCAGCTCTGGAAACACCATATATTTT. Full variable domain (rest looked up from reference TRBV14 and TRBJ1-3): EAGVTQFPSHSVIEKGQTVTLRCDPISGHDNLYWYRRVMGKEIKFLLHFVKESKQDESGMPNNRFLAERTGGTYSTLKVQPAELEDSGVYFCASSQGGSSGNTIYFGEGSWLTVV.

This sequence joins TRBV6-6 and TRBJ2-5, with D unclear. Germline loops: CDR1 MNHNY, CDR2 SVGAGI (reference sequence). This CDR3 region has 14 residues. The germline V and J ends were trimmed by 2 bases and 4 bases, with 11 bases remaining between them. CDR3 nucleotide sequence: TGTGCCAGCAGTTACCCGAACATGGTAGAGACCCAGTACTTC. This translates into CASSYPNMVETQYF.

This rearrangement joins TRBV27 to TRBJ1-5; a possible D gene is TRBD1 (6 bases). The length of the CDR3 is 16 residues. Between the trimmed V and J ends, which lost 5 bases and 3 bases, there was a span of 17 bases. Germline V gene data show CDR1 as MNHEY and CDR2 as SMNVEV (reference sequence). The CDR3 region is CASSPGQISLNQPQHF. For the CDR3, the DNA is TGTGCCAGCAGTCCCGGACAGATTAGCCTCAATCAGCCCCAGCATTTT.

The rearrangement joins TRBV5-6 to TRBJ1-2, with TRBD1 identical over 7 bases. J lost 6 bases, V lost 1 base, and 9 bases had no gene match. Per the germline V gene, CDR1 is SGHDT and CDR2 is YYEEEE. This CDR3 comprises 15 residues. The CDR3 is CASSLRQGVHDGYTF. CDR3 coding DNA: TGTGCCAGCAGCTTGCGGCAGGGGGTCCACGATGGCTACACCTTC.

The chain uses TRBV11-2 and TRBJ2-7, with D possibly being TRBD1 (5 bases). Between the trimmed V and J ends, which lost 1 base and 1 base, there was a span of 14 bases. The CDR3 has 16 residues. Germline V gene lookup returns CDR1 SGHAT and CDR2 FQNNGV. The chain's CDR3 is CASSLGGSDTSYEQYF. CDR3 DNA: TGTGCCAGCAGCTTAGGGGGCTCGGACACATCCTACGAGCAGTACTTC.

This sequence joins TRBV5-4 and TRBJ2-7; 7 bases fit TRBD1. The V gene's germline CDR1 is SGHNT and CDR2 YYREEE (reference sequence). The CDR3 runs 16 residues. V lost 2 bases and J lost 6; bases outside the gene matches: 14. The CDR3 is CASSLPTGAAGREQYF. Here the CDR3 DNA reads TGTGCCAGCAGCTTACCTACAGGGGCCGCGGGTCGCGAGCAGTACTTC.

This chain links TRBV25-1 with TRBJ2-7; D unresolved. The CDR3 is made up of 13 amino acids. Germline lookup yields CDR1 MGHDK and CDR2 SYGVNS. Trimming left V 0 bases short and J 4 bases short, with 7 bases between. CDR3 DNA sequence: TGTGCCAGCAGTGAATACGCCCGGTACGAGCAGTACTTC. This encodes CASSEYARYEQYF.

V and J are TRBV6-5 and TRBJ2-7; 8 bases agree with TRBD1. The germline CDR1 and CDR2 sequences are MNHEY and SVGAGI. The CDR3 extends over 12 amino acids. V shed 5 bases, J shed 5 bases, and the junction held 2 bases outside the gene matches. CDR3 protein: CASSPTGDEQYF. The CDR3 DNA is TGTGCCAGCAGTCCGACAGGGGACGAGCAGTACTTC.

The V and J genes are TRBV15 and TRBJ2-1, with 12 bases aligning to TRBD2. This CDR3 has 17 amino acids. V was pared by 3 bases and J by 2 bases, with 5 bases of the junction left unmatched. CDR1 LNHNV and CDR2 YYDKDF come from the germline V gene (reference sequence). The DNA for the CDR3 is TGTGCCACCAGCAGCCCGACTAGCGGGAGTACCTACAATGAGCAGTTCTTC. Its translation: CATSSPTSGSTYNEQFF.

This clone was counted between two and nine times. The chain uses TRBV30 and TRBJ1-2; TRBD1 is a possible D gene (5 bases). The V end lost 8 bases, the J end lost 8 bases, and 21 bases lay between the germline ends. The CDR3 is 13 amino acids. Germline V CDR1 and CDR2: GTSNPN, SVGIG (reference sequence). The CDR3 loop is CARSEGGTRGYTF. Written as DNA, the CDR3 is TGTGCCCGTTCGGAGGGAGGGACGAGGGGCTACACCTTC.

V and J are TRBV18 and TRBJ2-7, with 8 bases aligning to TRBD1. Germline trimming cut 5 bases from V and 4 bases from J; bases unmatched to any gene: 7. The CDR3 consists of 14 residues. Germline values: CDR1 KGHSH, CDR2 LQKENI. CDR3 in amino acids: CASSTQGASYEQYF. CDR3 in DNA: TGTGCCAGCTCAACCCAGGGGGCGAGTTACGAGCAGTACTTC.

This chain uses TRBV19 with TRBJ2-7; TRBD2 matches at 12 bases. The CDR3 sequence is 14 residues long. Unmatched junction bases numbered 3, after V lost 9 bases and J lost 0 bases. The germline V gene has CDR1 LNHDA and CDR2 SQIVND (reference sequence). The CDR3 nucleotides are TGTGCCAGCAGGACTAGCGGGAACTCCTACGAGCAGTACTTC. It codes for CASRTSGNSYEQYF.

About this clone itself: One end of the junction is discordant with germline, which a read error may explain. V and J are TRBV7-7 and TRBJ1-1; TRBD1 matches at 7 bases. From germline, CDR1 is SSHAT and CDR2 FNYEAQ (reference sequence). This CDR3 has 16 residues. CDR3 residues: CASSLEGTGEVTEAFF. The CDR3 DNA sequence: TGTGCTAGCAGCTTAGAAGGCACAGGGGAGGTCACTGAAGCTTTCTTT.

For the CDR3, the DNA is TGTGCCAGCAGTGTAGCTACAGGGGGCGCGCAGGGCTACACCTTC. It translates to CASSVATGGAQGYTF. V gene TRBV6-1 combines with J gene TRBJ1-2, with 9 bases matching TRBD1. The V gene's germline CDR1 is MNHNS and CDR2 SASEGT. CDR3 size: 15 residues. V shed 4 bases and J 8 bases; nucleotides not matched to a gene: 11.

This chain joins TRBV27 and TRBJ2-7, with 8 bases matching TRBD2. The CDR3 has 13 amino acids. J gave up 0 bases and V 6 bases, and 1 base lay outside the gene matches. The germline gives CDR1 MNHEY, CDR2 SMNVEV (reference sequence). The CDR3 coding sequence is TGTGCCAGCAGGGCGGGGGGCTCCTACGAGCAGTACTTC. This translates into CASRAGGSYEQYF.

V gene TRBV30 combines with J gene TRBJ1-1; D remains unclear. Looked up from germline, CDR1 is GTSNPN and CDR2 is SVGIG (reference sequence). The CDR3 consists of 15 residues. The ends were cut back, 2 bases at V and 7 bases at J, with 20 bases in the middle. The CDR3 coding sequence is TGTGCCTGGAGTCGTACGACACGCCTGGGAGGTGAAGCTTTCTTT. This encodes CAWSRTTRLGGEAFF.